Shown below are 11 T cell receptor beta chains from a single sample sequenced in a study of cytomegalovirus exposure and HLA in healthy donors. PCR employed 60 Vbeta and 13 Jbeta primers. TCRdb's copy holds only in-frame clones and misses some; the assay was immunoSEQ multiplex PCR. The profile shows 85,000 to 90,000 clones, around 80% of them singletons. Sample: PBMCs. These receptor sequences come from a man aged 25-45 years in good health and CMV-seronegative.

The chain links TRBV4-2 to TRBJ2-6; TRBD1 is a possible D gene (6 bases). CDR3 length: 19 residues. The germline CDR1 and CDR2 sequences are LGHNA and YNFKEQ. Trimming took 0 bases from V and 0 from J, leaving 15 bases between them. The CDR3 loop reads CASSQDPGAGVSGANVLTF. The CDR3 DNA reads as TGTGCCAGCAGCCAAGATCCAGGGGCCGGAGTCTCTGGGGCCAACGTCCTGACTTTC.

This sequence joins TRBV10-3 and TRBJ2-7; 7 bases line up with TRBD1. V shed 4 bases, J shed 6 bases, and the junction held 6 bases outside the gene matches. This CDR3 is 13 amino acids long. Germline lookup yields CDR1 ENHRY and CDR2 SYGVKD. Written as DNA, the CDR3 is TGTGCCATCAGTGGGGGACAGACCTGCGAGCAGTACTTC. Translating it yields CAISGGQTCEQYF.

DNA for the CDR3: TGCAGTGCGGCTTTTGGCACTGAAGCTTTCTTT. Protein sequence: CSAAFGTEAFF. V gene TRBV20-1 combines with J gene TRBJ1-1, with D hard to call. The CDR3 is 11 residues long. The germline V gene encodes CDR1 DFQATT and CDR2 SNEGSKA (reference sequence). V was shortened by 6 bases and J by 4 bases, with 9 bases between the two germline ends.

This chain joins TRBV2 and TRBJ2-5; D is undetermined. This CDR3 contains 11 residues. The V gene's germline CDR1 is SNHLY and CDR2 FYNNEI. V was cut by 7 bases and J by 3 bases, with 6 bases left in between. CDR3 protein: CASTVKETQYF. CDR3 sequence (DNA): TGTGCCAGCACCGTAAAAGAGACCCAGTACTTC.

V is TRBV28 and J is TRBJ1-5, with D unclear. Trimming removed 5 bases from V and 4 bases from J, with 6 bases in between. CDR1 MDHEN and CDR2 SYDVKM come from the germline V gene. The CDR3 sequence is 12 residues long. The CDR3 DNA reads as TGTGCCAGCAGTATCCTAAATCAGCCCCAGCATTTT. As protein: CASSILNQPQHF. Combining the CDR3 with reference TRBV28 and TRBJ1-5 gives the whole variable domain DVKVTQSSRYLVKRTGEKVFLECVQDMDHENMFWYRQDPGLGLRLIYFSYDVKMKEKGDIPEGYSVSREKKERFSLILESASTNQTSMYLCASSILNQPQHFGDGTRLSIL.

The chain combines TRBV6-6 with TRBJ1-4; possible D gene TRBD1, 6 bases. The CDR3 totals 14 residues. Germline V gene lookup returns CDR1 MNHNY and CDR2 SVGAGI (reference sequence). Trimming removed 2 bases at V and 8 bases at J, with 12 bases between. Written as DNA, the CDR3 is TGTGCCAGCAGTTACGAGGGGGTAGGAGAAAAACTGTTTTTT. Translated, it gives CASSYEGVGEKLFF.

The chain links TRBV28 to TRBJ1-2; no firm D call. Looked up from germline, CDR1 is MDHEN and CDR2 is SYDVKM. Trimming removed 6 bases from V and 5 bases from J, with 10 bases in between. The CDR3 is 12 residues long. The DNA for the CDR3 is TGTGCCAGCAGCGTGACTGGTTATGGCTACACCTTC. It translates to CASSVTGYGYTF.

This clone was observed a handful of times. The chain combines TRBV25-1 with TRBJ1-1, with D possibly TRBD1 on 6 matching bases. The CDR3 length is 15 residues. Per germline, CDR1 MGHDK and CDR2 SYGVNS. The germline V and J ends were trimmed by 5 bases and 1 base, with 14 bases remaining between them. Here the CDR3 reads CASSIRGVGNTEAFF. Here the CDR3 DNA reads TGTGCCAGCAGTATCAGGGGCGTGGGGAACACTGAAGCTTTCTTT.

In this sample, this clone turned up once. The J gene is TRBJ2-3, the V gene TRBV9; D remains unclear. Germline V gene sequence: CDR1 SGDLS, CDR2 YYNGEE. The V end was cut by 4 bases, the J end by 0 bases, with 3 bases between. CDR3 size: 12 residues. CDR3 loop: CASSSSTDTQYF. The CDR3 DNA follows: TGTGCCAGCAGCTCGAGCACAGATACGCAGTATTTT.

This clone was seen more than once but under ten times. The chain employs TRBV7-2 and TRBJ1-5; D not certain. Trimming cost V 2 bases and J 4 bases, with 6 bases left between them. Looked up from germline, CDR1 is SGHTA and CDR2 is FQGNSA. The CDR3 sequence is 13 residues long. CDR3 DNA sequence: TGTGCCAGCAGCTTAATGGCAAATCAGCCCCAGCATTTT. Translation gives CASSLMANQPQHF.

The CDR3 here is CSVEDRAPTGFHGYTF. The CDR3 DNA follows: TGCAGCGTTGAAGATCGGGCCCCGACAGGGTTCCATGGCTACACCTTC. The rearrangement joins TRBV29-1 to TRBJ1-2; 7 positions match TRBD1. The CDR3 sequence is 16 residues long. CDR1 SQVTM and CDR2 ANQGSEA come from the germline V gene. The V gene end was trimmed by 0 bases and the J gene end by 6 bases; junction bases not matched to a gene: 13.